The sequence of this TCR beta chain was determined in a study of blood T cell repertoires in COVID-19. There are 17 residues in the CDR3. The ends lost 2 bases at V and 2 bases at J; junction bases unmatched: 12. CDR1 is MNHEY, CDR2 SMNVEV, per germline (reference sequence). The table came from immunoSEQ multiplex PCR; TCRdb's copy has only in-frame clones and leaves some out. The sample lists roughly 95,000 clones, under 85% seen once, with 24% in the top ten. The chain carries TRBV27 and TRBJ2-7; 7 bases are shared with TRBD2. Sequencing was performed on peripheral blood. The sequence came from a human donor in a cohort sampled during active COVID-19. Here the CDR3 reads CASSLLVGSGTAYEQYF. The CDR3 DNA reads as TGTGCCAGCAGTTTACTCGTTGGAAGCGGGACGGCCTACGAGCAGTACTTC.